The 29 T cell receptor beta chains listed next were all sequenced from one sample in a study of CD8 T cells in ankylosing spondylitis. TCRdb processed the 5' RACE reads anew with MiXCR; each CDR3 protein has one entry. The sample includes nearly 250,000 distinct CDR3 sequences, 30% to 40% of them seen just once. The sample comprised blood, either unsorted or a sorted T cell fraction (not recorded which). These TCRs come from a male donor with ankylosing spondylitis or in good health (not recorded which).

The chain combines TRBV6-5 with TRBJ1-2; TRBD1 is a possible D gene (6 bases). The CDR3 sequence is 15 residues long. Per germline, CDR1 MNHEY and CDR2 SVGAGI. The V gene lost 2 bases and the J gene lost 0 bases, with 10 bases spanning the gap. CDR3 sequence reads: CASSYRDMSNYGYTF. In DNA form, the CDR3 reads TGTGCCAGCAGTTACAGGGACATGTCTAACTATGGCTACACCTTC.

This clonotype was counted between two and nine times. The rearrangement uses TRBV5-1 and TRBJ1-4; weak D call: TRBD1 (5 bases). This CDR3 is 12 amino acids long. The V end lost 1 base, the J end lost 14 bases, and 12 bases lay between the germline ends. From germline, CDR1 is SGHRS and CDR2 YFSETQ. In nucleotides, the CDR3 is TGCGCCAGCAGCTTGCAGGGTAATGATCTGTTTTTT. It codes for CASSLQGNDLFF.

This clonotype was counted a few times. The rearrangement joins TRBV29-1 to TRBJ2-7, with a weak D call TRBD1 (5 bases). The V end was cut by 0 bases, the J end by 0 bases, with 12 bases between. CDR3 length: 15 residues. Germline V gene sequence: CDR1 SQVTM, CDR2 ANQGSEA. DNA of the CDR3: TGCAGCGTTGAAGAATCAGGGAAGTCCTCCTACGAGCAGTACTTC. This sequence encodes CSVEESGKSSYEQYF.

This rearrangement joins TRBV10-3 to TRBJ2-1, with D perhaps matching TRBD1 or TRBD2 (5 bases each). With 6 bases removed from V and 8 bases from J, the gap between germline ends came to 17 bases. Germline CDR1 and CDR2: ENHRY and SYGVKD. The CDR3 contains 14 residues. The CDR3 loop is CAIRDLSGRDEQFF. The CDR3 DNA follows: TGTGCCATCAGGGACCTGTCGGGGCGGGATGAGCAGTTCTTC.

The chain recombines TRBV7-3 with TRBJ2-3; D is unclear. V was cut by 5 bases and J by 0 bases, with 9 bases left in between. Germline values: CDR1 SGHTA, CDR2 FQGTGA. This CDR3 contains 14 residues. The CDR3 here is CASSRVGSTDTQYF. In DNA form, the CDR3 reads TGTGCCAGCAGCCGTGTGGGGAGCACAGATACGCAGTATTTT.

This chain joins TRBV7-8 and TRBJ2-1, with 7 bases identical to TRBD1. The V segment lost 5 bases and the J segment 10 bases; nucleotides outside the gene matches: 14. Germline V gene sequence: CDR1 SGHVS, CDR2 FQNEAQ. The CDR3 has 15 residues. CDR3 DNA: TGTGCCAGCAGCCCGAGAGGGGGCACCACCGGAGAGCAGTTCTTC. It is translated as CASSPRGGTTGEQFF.

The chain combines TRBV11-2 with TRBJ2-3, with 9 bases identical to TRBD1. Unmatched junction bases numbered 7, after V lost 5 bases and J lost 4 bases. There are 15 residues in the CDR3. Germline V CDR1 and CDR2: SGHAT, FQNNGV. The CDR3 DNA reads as TGTGCCAGCAGCCCTCCGTGGGACAGGGCAGATACGCAGTATTTT. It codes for CASSPPWDRADTQYF.

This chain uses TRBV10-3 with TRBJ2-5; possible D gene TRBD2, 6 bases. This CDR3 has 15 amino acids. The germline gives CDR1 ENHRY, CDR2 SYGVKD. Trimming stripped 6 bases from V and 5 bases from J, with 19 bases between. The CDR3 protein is CAIRRGGGDEETQYF. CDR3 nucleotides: TGTGCCATCAGGAGAGGCGGCGGGGATGAGGAGACCCAGTACTTC.

The CDR3 DNA reads as TGCAGCGTTGAATATTCGGCAGATGATACGCAGTATTTT. Its translation is CSVEYSADDTQYF. The J gene is TRBJ2-3, the V gene TRBV29-1; D unresolved. The CDR3 is 13 amino acids. Trimming removed 2 bases from V and 6 bases from J, with 12 bases in between. The germline V gene encodes CDR1 SQVTM and CDR2 ANQGSEA.

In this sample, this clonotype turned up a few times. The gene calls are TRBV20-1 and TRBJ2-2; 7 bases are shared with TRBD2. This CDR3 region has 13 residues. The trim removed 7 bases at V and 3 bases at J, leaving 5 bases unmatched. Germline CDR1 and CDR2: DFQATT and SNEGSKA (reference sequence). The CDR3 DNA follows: TGCAGTGTTTCAGCGGGGTACACCGGGGAGCTGTTTTTT. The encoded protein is CSVSAGYTGELFF.

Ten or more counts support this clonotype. CDR3 protein: CASSLRQGSYEQYF. Here the CDR3 DNA reads TGCGCCAGCAGCCTACGACAGGGGTCCTACGAGCAGTACTTC. This chain links TRBV5-1 with TRBJ2-7; 8 nucleotides line up with TRBD1. The V segment lost 4 bases and the J segment 1 base; nucleotides outside the gene matches: 4. Per germline, CDR1 SGHRS and CDR2 YFSETQ. This CDR3 region has 14 residues. Full variable domain (missing parts from reference TRBV5-1 and TRBJ2-7): KAGVTQTPRYLIKTRGQQVTLSCSPISGHRSVSWYQQTPGQGLQFLFEYFSETQRNKGNFPGRFSGRQFSNSRSEMNVSTLELGDSALYLCASSLRQGSYEQYFGPGTRLTVT.

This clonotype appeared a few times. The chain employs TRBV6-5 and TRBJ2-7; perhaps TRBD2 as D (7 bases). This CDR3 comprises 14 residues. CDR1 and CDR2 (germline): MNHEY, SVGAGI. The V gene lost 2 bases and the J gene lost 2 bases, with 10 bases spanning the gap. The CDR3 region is CASSYSGTTYEQYF. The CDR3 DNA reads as TGTGCCAGCAGTTACAGCGGGACAACCTACGAGCAGTACTTC.

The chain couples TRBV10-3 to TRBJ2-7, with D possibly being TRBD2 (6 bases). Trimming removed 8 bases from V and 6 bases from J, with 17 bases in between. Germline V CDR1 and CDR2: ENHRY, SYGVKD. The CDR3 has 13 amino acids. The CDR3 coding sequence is TGTGCCATCCGCAGTGGAGGGACCTCCGAGCAGTACTTC. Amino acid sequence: CAIRSGGTSEQYF.

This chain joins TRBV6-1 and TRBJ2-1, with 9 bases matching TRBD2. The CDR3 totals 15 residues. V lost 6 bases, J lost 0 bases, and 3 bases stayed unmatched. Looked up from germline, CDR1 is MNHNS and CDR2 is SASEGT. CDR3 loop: CASRSGGSSYNEQFF. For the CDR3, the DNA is TGTGCCAGCAGGAGCGGGGGGAGCTCCTACAATGAGCAGTTCTTC.

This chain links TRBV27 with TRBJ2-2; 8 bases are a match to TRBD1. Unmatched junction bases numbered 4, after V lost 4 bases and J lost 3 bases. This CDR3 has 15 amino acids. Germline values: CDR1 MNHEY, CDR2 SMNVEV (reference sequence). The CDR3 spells CASSWQGADTGELFF. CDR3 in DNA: TGTGCCAGCAGTTGGCAGGGGGCAGACACCGGGGAGCTGTTTTTT.

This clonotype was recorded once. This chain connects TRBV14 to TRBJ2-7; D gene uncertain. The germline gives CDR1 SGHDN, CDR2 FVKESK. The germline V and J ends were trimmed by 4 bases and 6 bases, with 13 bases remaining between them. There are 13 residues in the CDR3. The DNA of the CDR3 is TGTGCCAGCAGCCCGCATGGTTTCGCCGAGCAGTACTTC. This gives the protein CASSPHGFAEQYF.

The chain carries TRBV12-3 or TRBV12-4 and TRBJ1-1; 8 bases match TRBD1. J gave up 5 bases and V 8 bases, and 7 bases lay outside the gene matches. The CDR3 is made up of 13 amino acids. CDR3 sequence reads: CASDRTGSTEAFF. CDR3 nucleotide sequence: TGTGCCAGCGATCGGACAGGGTCAACTGAAGCTTTCTTT.

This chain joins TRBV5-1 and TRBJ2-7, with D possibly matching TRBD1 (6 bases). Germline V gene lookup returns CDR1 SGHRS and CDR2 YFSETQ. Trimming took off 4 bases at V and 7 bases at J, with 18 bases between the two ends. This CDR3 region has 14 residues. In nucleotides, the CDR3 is TGCGCCAGCAGCGAGACGAGGGGGACGGGGGAGCAGTACTTC. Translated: CASSETRGTGEQYF.

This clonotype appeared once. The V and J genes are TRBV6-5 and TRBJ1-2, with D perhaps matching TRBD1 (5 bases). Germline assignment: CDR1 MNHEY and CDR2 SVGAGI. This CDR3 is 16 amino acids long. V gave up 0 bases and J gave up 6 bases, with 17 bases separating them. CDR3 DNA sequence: TGTGCCAGCAGTTACTCGAAGGCAGGGAGTAAGGATGGCTACACCTTC. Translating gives CASSYSKAGSKDGYTF.

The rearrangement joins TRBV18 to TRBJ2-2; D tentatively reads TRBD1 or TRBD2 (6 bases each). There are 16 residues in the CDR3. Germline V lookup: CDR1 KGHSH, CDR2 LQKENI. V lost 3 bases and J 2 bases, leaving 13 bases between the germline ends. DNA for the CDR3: TGTGCCAGCTCACCGGGGGGACAAGTAAACACCGGGGAGCTGTTTTTT. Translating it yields CASSPGGQVNTGELFF.

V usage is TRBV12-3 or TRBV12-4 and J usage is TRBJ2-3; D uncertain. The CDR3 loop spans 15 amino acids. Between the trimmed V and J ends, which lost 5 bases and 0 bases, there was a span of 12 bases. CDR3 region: CASSPDGSSTDTQYF. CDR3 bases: TGTGCCAGCAGTCCGGACGGTTCTAGCACAGATACGCAGTATTTT.

The CDR3 DNA reads TGCGCCAGCAGCTTGGGTGCTAGCGGGTCCTACAATGAGCAGTTCTTC. Encoded protein: CASSLGASGSYNEQFF. The chain joins TRBV5-1 to TRBJ2-1; 8 bases map to TRBD2. This CDR3 has 16 amino acids. V was clipped by 0 bases and J by 1 base; unmatched bases: 3. The germline V gene has CDR1 SGHRS and CDR2 YFSETQ.

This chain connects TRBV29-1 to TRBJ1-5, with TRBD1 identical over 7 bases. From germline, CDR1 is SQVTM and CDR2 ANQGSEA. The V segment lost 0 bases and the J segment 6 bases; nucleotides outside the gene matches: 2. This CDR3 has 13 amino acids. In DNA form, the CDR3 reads TGCAGCGTTGAAGAGGCAGGGGGTCAGCCCCAGCATTTT. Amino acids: CSVEEAGGQPQHF.

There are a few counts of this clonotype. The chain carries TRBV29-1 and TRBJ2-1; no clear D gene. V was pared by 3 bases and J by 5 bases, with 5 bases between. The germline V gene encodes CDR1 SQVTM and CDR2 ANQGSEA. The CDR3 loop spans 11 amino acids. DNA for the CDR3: TGCAGCGTTGACGGAAACAATGAGCAGTTCTTC. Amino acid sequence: CSVDGNNEQFF.

The CDR3: CASSFSGSGANVLTF. CDR3 nucleotide sequence: TGCGCCAGCAGCTTCTCGGGCTCTGGGGCCAACGTCCTGACTTTC. The rearrangement links TRBV5-1 to TRBJ2-6; no clear D gene. Germline-derived CDR1 and CDR2 are SGHRS and YFSETQ. Trimming removed 2 bases from V and 0 bases from J, with 6 bases in between. The CDR3 has 15 residues.

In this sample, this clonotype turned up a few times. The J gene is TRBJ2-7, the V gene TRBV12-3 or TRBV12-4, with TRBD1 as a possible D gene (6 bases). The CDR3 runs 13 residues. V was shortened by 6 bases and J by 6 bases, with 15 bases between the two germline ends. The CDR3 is CASSMGHISEQYF. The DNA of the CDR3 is TGTGCCAGCAGCATGGGACATATAAGCGAGCAGTACTTC.

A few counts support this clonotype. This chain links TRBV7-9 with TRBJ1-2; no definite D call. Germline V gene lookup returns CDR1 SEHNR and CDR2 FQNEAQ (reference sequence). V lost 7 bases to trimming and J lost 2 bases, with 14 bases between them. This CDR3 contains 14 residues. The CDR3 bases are TGTGCCAGCACCAAATCCTCGGCCAACTATGGCTACACCTTC. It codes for CASTKSSANYGYTF.

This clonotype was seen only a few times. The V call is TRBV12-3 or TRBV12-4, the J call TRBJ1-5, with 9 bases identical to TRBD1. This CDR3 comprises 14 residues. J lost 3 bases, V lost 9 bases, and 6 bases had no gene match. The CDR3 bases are TGTGCCAGTCAGACAGGGGGTTACAATCAGCCCCAGCATTTT. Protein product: CASQTGGYNQPQHF.

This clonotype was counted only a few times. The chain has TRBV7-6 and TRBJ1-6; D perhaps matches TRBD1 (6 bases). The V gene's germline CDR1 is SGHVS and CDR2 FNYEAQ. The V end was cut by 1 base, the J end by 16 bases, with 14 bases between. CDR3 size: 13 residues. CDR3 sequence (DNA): TGTGCCAGCAGCTTAGACGGGACAACTAATCTCCACTTT. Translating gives CASSLDGTTNLHF.